These T cell receptor beta chains were read from a single sample in a study of CD8 T cells in ankylosing spondylitis. Each CDR3 protein is one row after TCRdb ran MiXCR on the 5' RACE reads. The repertoire holds about 450,000 distinct CDR3 sequences, with roughly 27% as singletons. The sequencing input was blood, either unsorted or a sorted T cell fraction (not recorded which). The receptors shown here come from a male donor with ankylosing spondylitis. CDR3s include the opening cysteine and the closing phenylalanine or tryptophan. D genes are given only for firm matches. Not every row has a clone size; where given, it reads once, few, many or a size class.

CDR3 DNA	CDR3 protein	CDR3 length	D gene	V gene	clone size	J gene
TGTGCCAGCAGCTTAGAGGCTACCAATTGGAATGAGCAGTTCTTC	CASSLEATNWNEQFF	15	-	TRBV7-2	-	TRBJ2-1
TGTGCCAGCAGTTACTCTCCAGGGGTGGACTATGGCTACACCTTC	CASSYSPGVDYGYTF	15	-	TRBV6-5	few	TRBJ1-2
TGTGCCAGCAGCCAAGAGTACAGGAGCGACAATGAGCAGTTCTTC	CASSQEYRSDNEQFF	15	-	TRBV4-2	-	TRBJ2-1
TGCGCCAGCAGCTCTATTCAGGGGGCGCGTACTGAAGCTTTCTTT	CASSSIQGARTEAFF	15	TRBD1	TRBV5-1	-	TRBJ1-1
TGTGCCAGCAGTTTAGGACTAGCGGGCAGCATGACCCAGTACTTC	CASSLGLAGSMTQYF	15	TRBD2	TRBV12-3/TRBV12-4	-	TRBJ2-5
TGTGCCAGCAGTGAAGCTAGTAGCGGGGTGTACAATGAGCAGTTCTTC	CASSEASSGVYNEQFF	16	TRBD2	TRBV6-1	-	TRBJ2-1
TGTGCCAGCAGCTCAGGGACTAGCTCTACGCAGTATTTT	CASSSGTSSTQYF	13	TRBD2	TRBV14	-	TRBJ2-3
TGTGCCAGCGATACTACCGGGACGCCGGGCCGAATTTATAATTCACCCCTCCACTTT	CASDTTGTPGRIYNSPLHF	19	-	TRBV11-2	many	TRBJ1-6
TGTGCCAGCAGCCCGCAAAAAGGGAGCAACCTTGGCGATGAGCAGTTCTTC	CASSPQKGSNLGDEQFF	17	-	TRBV14	-	TRBJ2-1
TGTGCCAGCAGGGTGACAGCCACCTCCTATGGCTACACCTTC	CASRVTATSYGYTF	14	-	TRBV7-2	few	TRBJ1-2
TGTGCCACCAGCCGGGGGGGTCCCCTCTCTCTGGGGGCCAACGTCCTGACTTTC	CATSRGGPLSLGANVLTF	18	TRBD2	TRBV24-1	few	TRBJ2-6
TGCGCCAGCAGCTACGGACTTACCTACAATGAGCAGTTCTTC	CASSYGLTYNEQFF	14	-	TRBV5-1	-	TRBJ2-1
TGCGCCAGCAGCTTGGAGGGGAACACCGGGGAGCTGTTTTTT	CASSLEGNTGELFF	14	-	TRBV5-1	many	TRBJ2-2
TGCAGCGTTGATCCAGAGGGGGTTGGCACAGATACGCAGTATTTT	CSVDPEGVGTDTQYF	15	-	TRBV29-1	few	TRBJ2-3
TGTGCCATCAGTGGGGAAGGGACGGATAGCAATCAGCCCCAGCATTTT	CAISGEGTDSNQPQHF	16	-	TRBV10-3	once	TRBJ1-5
TGCGCCAGCAGCCTAGGCGGAGGGGGCTCTGGAAACACCATATATTTT	CASSLGGGGSGNTIYF	16	-	TRBV5-1	few	TRBJ1-3
TGTGCCAGCAGTGTTGGGTTAAATAGCAATCAGCCCCAGCATTTT	CASSVGLNSNQPQHF	15	-	TRBV2	-	TRBJ1-5
TGTGCCATCAGTGAGATCGACAATGAGCAGTTCTTC	CAISEIDNEQFF	12	-	TRBV10-3	-	TRBJ2-1
TGTGCCAGCAGTCCACGACGGTCCCTAATAACCGGCTCTGGGGCCAACGTCCTGACTTTC	CASSPRRSLITGSGANVLTF	20	-	TRBV12-3/TRBV12-4	-	TRBJ2-6
TGCAGTGCCAAAAAAGGTCAGGGGGCTCAAGAGACCCAGTACTTC	CSAKKGQGAQETQYF	15	TRBD1	TRBV20-1	once	TRBJ2-5
TGTGCCAGCAGCCTAGCTAGCGGGATCGCAGATACGCAGTATTTT	CASSLASGIADTQYF	15	TRBD2	TRBV4-2	-	TRBJ2-3
TGCGCCAGCAGCTTGGTTCGGGTGGCCGGGGAGCTGTTTTTT	CASSLVRVAGELFF	14	-	TRBV5-1	-	TRBJ2-2
TGCGCCAGCAGGACAGGCGCCTTGCAAGAGACCCAGTACTTC	CASRTGALQETQYF	14	-	TRBV5-1	few	TRBJ2-5
TGTGCCAGTAGTCCCGAAAGTCGGAGAACGCAGTATTTT	CASSPESRRTQYF	13	-	TRBV19	-	TRBJ2-3
TGTGCCACCAGCAGAGAAGTGGGAGGAGGCGCAGATACGCAGTATTTT	CATSREVGGGADTQYF	16	-	TRBV15	few	TRBJ2-3
TGTGCCAGCAGCGTACTAGCGGGAGGTAATACGCAGTATTTT	CASSVLAGGNTQYF	14	TRBD2	TRBV5-4	-	TRBJ2-3
TGTACCAGCAGCCCCGGGACTAGCGGGAGGTTTGCAGATACGCAGTATTTT	CTSSPGTSGRFADTQYF	17	TRBD2	TRBV7-9	-	TRBJ2-3
TGTGCCAGCAGCTTAGGGGGAGGATACTCCTACGAGCAGTACTTC	CASSLGGGYSYEQYF	15	-	TRBV7-2	few	TRBJ2-7
TGTGCCAGCAGCTTAGCCTACACAAGGAGTCCTAATCAGCCCCAGCATTTT	CASSLAYTRSPNQPQHF	17	-	TRBV7-2	-	TRBJ1-5
TGTGCCAGCAGCATCAGCGGGGGGCCAGATACGCAGTATTTT	CASSISGGPDTQYF	14	TRBD2	TRBV7-2	-	TRBJ2-3
TGTGCCAGCAGTTACCGGTTTGGGGTACAAGAGACCCAGTACTTC	CASSYRFGVQETQYF	15	-	TRBV6-5	-	TRBJ2-5
TGTGCCAGCCAAGCTAGCGGGAACACCGGGGAGCTGTTTTTT	CASQASGNTGELFF	14	TRBD2	TRBV6-1	few	TRBJ2-2
TGTGCCAGCAGTACCACCAGGGGGCGGGTCGGGGAGCTGTTTTTT	CASSTTRGRVGELFF	15	TRBD1	TRBV27	-	TRBJ2-2
TGTGCCAGCAGTCGGAGGGCCATGAACACTGAAGCTTTCTTT	CASSRRAMNTEAFF	14	-	TRBV12-3/TRBV12-4	few	TRBJ1-1
TGCAGTGCTGCGGGCGATAGCGGGAGGAATGAGCAGTTCTTC	CSAAGDSGRNEQFF	14	TRBD2	TRBV20-1	few	TRBJ2-1
TGCAGTGCTAGAGTGGACAGGGGTAATTTTCACACTGAAGCTTTCTTT	CSARVDRGNFHTEAFF	16	TRBD1	TRBV20-1	few	TRBJ1-1
TGTGCCAGCTCACCCGGACAGGGGCTTGCTGGCGATTTGGCCCAGCATTTT	CASSPGQGLAGDLAQHF	17	TRBD1	TRBV18	-	TRBJ1-5
TGTGCCAGCAGCTTTCAGGGATTAGACTATGGCTACACCTTC	CASSFQGLDYGYTF	14	-	TRBV7-2	-	TRBJ1-2
TGCAGTGCTAGCCTCGGGACAGGGGGGAGAGATACGCAGTATTTT	CSASLGTGGRDTQYF	15	TRBD1	TRBV20-1	few	TRBJ2-3
TGTGCCAGCAGCCAAGTCCGAGGGGCGCGGACTGAAGCTTTCTTT	CASSQVRGARTEAFF	15	-	TRBV14	-	TRBJ1-1
TGTGCCAGCGCGTCGGGACAACCTAAACGGGAGCAGTTCTTC	CASASGQPKREQFF	14	-	TRBV7-6	few	TRBJ2-1
TGTGCCAGCAGCTTCCAAAACAGGGGGCAGACTGAAGCTTTCTTT	CASSFQNRGQTEAFF	15	TRBD1	TRBV13	-	TRBJ1-1
TGCGCCAGCAGCTTGGTAGTTGGGTCCGAGCAGTTCTTC	CASSLVVGSEQFF	13	-	TRBV5-1	many	TRBJ2-1
TGCGCCAGCAGCTTGCGGGAGACTAGCAACACCGGGGAGCTGTTTTTT	CASSLRETSNTGELFF	16	TRBD2	TRBV5-1	few	TRBJ2-2
TGTGCCAGCAGTGAAGCCAACCTACTTAACTATGGCTACACCTTC	CASSEANLLNYGYTF	15	-	TRBV2	few	TRBJ1-2
TGTGCCAGCAGCCCGAGCTATACGCAGTATTTT	CASSPSYTQYF	11	-	TRBV11-2	many	TRBJ2-3
TGCAGTGCTAGAGATCCCGGCGGGAGGGCGAATGAGCAGTTCTTC	CSARDPGGRANEQFF	15	TRBD2	TRBV20-1	few	TRBJ2-1
TGTGCCAGCAGTTTTCGGAGTCAGCCCCAGCATTTT	CASSFRSQPQHF	12	-	TRBV12-3/TRBV12-4	few	TRBJ1-5
TGTGCCACCAGCAGGGACAGGGTCGGCTATGGCTACACCTTC	CATSRDRVGYGYTF	14	TRBD1	TRBV15	few	TRBJ1-2